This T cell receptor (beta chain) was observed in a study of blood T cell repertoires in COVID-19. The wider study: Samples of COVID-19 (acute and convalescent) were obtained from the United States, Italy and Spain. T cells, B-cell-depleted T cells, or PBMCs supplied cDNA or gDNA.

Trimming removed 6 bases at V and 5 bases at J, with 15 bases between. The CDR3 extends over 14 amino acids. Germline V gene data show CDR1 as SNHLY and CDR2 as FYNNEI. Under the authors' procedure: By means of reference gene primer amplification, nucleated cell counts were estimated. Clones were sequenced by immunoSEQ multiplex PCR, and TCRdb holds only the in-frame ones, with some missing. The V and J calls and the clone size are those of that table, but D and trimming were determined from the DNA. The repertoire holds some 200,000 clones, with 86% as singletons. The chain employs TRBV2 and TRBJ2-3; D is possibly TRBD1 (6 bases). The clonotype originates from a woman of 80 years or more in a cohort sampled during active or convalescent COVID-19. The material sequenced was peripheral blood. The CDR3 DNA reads TGTGCCAGCAGAGACAGGACCGGAGGAGATACGCAGTATTTT. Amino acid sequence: CASRDRTGGDTQYF.